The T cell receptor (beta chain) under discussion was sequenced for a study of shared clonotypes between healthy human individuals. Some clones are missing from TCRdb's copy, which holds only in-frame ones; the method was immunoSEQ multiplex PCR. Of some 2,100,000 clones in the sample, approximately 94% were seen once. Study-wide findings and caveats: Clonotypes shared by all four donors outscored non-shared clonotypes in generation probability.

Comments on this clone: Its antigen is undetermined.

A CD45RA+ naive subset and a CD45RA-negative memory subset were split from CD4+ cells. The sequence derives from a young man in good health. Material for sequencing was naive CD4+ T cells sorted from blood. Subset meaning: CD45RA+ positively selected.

CDR3 sequence: CASKGELDYGYTF. DNA for the CDR3: TGTGCCAGTAAAGGGGAGCTGGACTATGGCTACACCTTC. The rearrangement links TRBV19 to TRBJ1-2, with TRBD1 as a possible D gene (5 bases). Trimming shortened V by 7 bases and J by 3 bases, and 12 bases separated the two germline ends. CDR1 is LNHDA, CDR2 SQIVND, per germline (reference sequence). The CDR3 runs to 13 residues. Drawing the rest from reference TRBV19 and TRBJ1-2, the complete variable domain is DGGITQSPKYLFRKEGQNVTLSCEQNLNHDAMYWYRQDPGQGLRLIYYSQIVNDFQKGDIAEGYSVSREKKESFPLTVTSAQKNPTAFYLCASKGELDYGYTFGSGTRLTVV.